The 29 T cell receptor beta chains listed next were all sequenced from one sample in a study of T cells in tuberculosis. Here immunoSEQ multiplex PCR was the method, and the copy in TCRdb shows in-frame clones only, minus some. The sample carries 35,000 to 45,000 clones, about 94% recorded once. Material for sequencing was PBMCs. The receptors were gathered from a donor between 5 and 29 years old with latent tuberculosis or without tuberculosis infection. Some clones in this sample may be carry-over from other donors' samples.

The chain employs TRBV4-3 and TRBJ2-5; the match to TRBD2 covers 7 bases. This CDR3 region has 16 residues. Per germline, CDR1 LGHNA and CDR2 YSLEER. Losses at the gene ends were 1 base for V and 1 base for J; bases not matched to a gene: 6. The CDR3 region is CASSQAGRGSQETQYF. The CDR3 nucleotides are TGCGCCAGCAGCCAAGCCGGGCGGGGGAGCCAAGAGACCCAGTACTTC.

The J gene is TRBJ1-6, the V gene TRBV6-5; TRBD1 matches 7 bases. The CDR3 is 15 residues long. With 4 bases clipped from V and 6 bases from J, the junction kept 6 bases outside the gene matches. CDR1 and CDR2 from the germline V gene are MNHEY and SVGAGI. CDR3: CASSWTGTVNSPLHF. In DNA, the CDR3 is TGTGCCAGCAGTTGGACCGGGACAGTTAATTCACCCCTCCACTTT.

This chain joins TRBV10-2 and TRBJ2-1, with 10 positions matching TRBD1. CDR1 is WSHSY and CDR2 is SAAADI in the germline V gene. The CDR3 runs 15 residues. Germline trimming cut 3 bases from V and 5 bases from J; bases unmatched to any gene: 4. The CDR3 DNA reads as TGCGCCAGCAGTGACACCGGGACAGGGGACAATGAGCAGTTCTTC. Encoded protein: CASSDTGTGDNEQFF.

V usage is TRBV2 and J usage is TRBJ2-1; TRBD1 matches 10 bases. Germline trimming cut 8 bases from V and 8 bases from J; bases unmatched to any gene: 6. The CDR3 totals 13 residues. The germline V gene encodes CDR1 SNHLY and CDR2 FYNNEI. The CDR3 DNA reads as TGTGCCAGCGACCGGGACAGGGGTTATGAGCAGTTCTTC. As protein: CASDRDRGYEQFF.

This rearrangement joins TRBV7-2 to TRBJ1-6; possibly TRBD1 for D (5 bases). CDR1 SGHTA and CDR2 FQGNSA come from the germline V gene. The CDR3 covers 16 residues. Trimming took 3 bases from V and 7 from J, leaving 16 bases between them. CDR3: CASSLSIRVGNSPLHF. The CDR3 coding sequence is TGTGCCAGCAGCTTGAGCATCAGGGTAGGGAATTCACCCCTCCACTTT.

This clone was seen a single time. The gene calls are TRBV5-6 and TRBJ1-1, with 7 bases aligning to TRBD1. CDR1 and CDR2 from the germline V gene are SGHDT and YYEEEE. Germline trimming cut 4 bases from V and 1 base from J; bases unmatched to any gene: 4. CDR3 length equals 14 residues. The CDR3 DNA follows: TGTGCCAGCAGCCTGGGACAGCCGAACACTGAAGCTTTCTTT. It translates to CASSLGQPNTEAFF. Full variable domain (missing parts from reference TRBV5-6 and TRBJ1-1): DAGVTQSPTHLIKTRGQQVTLRCSPKSGHDTVSWYQQALGQGPQFIFQYYEEEERQRGNFPDRFSGHQFPNYSSELNVNALLLGDSALYLCASSLGQPNTEAFFGQGTRLTVV.

V usage is TRBV7-8 and J usage is TRBJ2-1, with 9 bases lining up with TRBD2. Germline loops: CDR1 SGHVS, CDR2 FQNEAQ. The CDR3 loop spans 18 amino acids. The V gene end was trimmed by 1 base and the J gene end by 8 bases; junction bases not matched to a gene: 15. The CDR3 loop is CASSLVFSGGLGRHEQFF. The CDR3 bases are TGTGCCAGCAGCTTAGTGTTTAGCGGGGGCCTCGGACGACATGAGCAGTTCTTC.

The rearrangement joins TRBV7-2 to TRBJ1-1, with no clear D. V lost 5 bases and J lost 6, with 19 bases in between. CDR1 is SGHTA and CDR2 is FQGNSA in the germline V gene. The CDR3 is 15 residues long. Here the CDR3 reads CASSPPPGMSPEAFF. The CDR3 nucleotides read TGTGCCAGCAGCCCCCCCCCGGGGATGAGCCCTGAAGCTTTCTTT.

V usage is TRBV30 and J usage is TRBJ1-1; D is ambiguous. The CDR3 spans 13 residues. Germline values: CDR1 GTSNPN, CDR2 SVGIG (reference sequence). V was trimmed by 0 bases and J by 4 bases, leaving 9 bases between them. As DNA, the CDR3 is TGTGCCTGGAGTGTATTTGCGGCCACTGAAGCTTTCTTT. Translation gives CAWSVFAATEAFF.

The J gene is TRBJ1-2, the V gene TRBV29-1; 7 positions agree with TRBD1. Per the germline V gene, CDR1 is SQVTM and CDR2 is ANQGSEA. J gave up 4 bases and V 5 bases, and 10 bases lay outside the gene matches. The CDR3 length is 14 residues. CDR3 coding DNA: TGCAGCGTTAGAAACCGACAGGGCAGCTATGGCTACACCTTC. The encoded protein is CSVRNRQGSYGYTF.

The V and J genes are TRBV6-1 and TRBJ1-3, with 7 positions matching TRBD1. V shed 3 bases, J shed 4 bases, and the junction held 3 bases outside the gene matches. This CDR3 is 14 amino acids long. CDR1 and CDR2 (germline): MNHNS, SASEGT. The DNA for the CDR3 is TGTGCCAGCAGTGACGACAGGGACGGAAACACCATATATTTT. Its translation is CASSDDRDGNTIYF.

The CDR3 region has the DNA TGCGCCAGCAGTCCGCTCCCGGGGGACAGGGCGGGGGAGCAGTACGTC. As protein: CASSPLPGDRAGEQYV. The chain uses TRBV23-1 and TRBJ2-7, with 9 bases matching TRBD1. TRBV23-1 is assigned to the ORF class and has an uncertain function. V trimming: 4 bases; J trimming: 7 bases; junction bases outside the gene matches: 14. The CDR3 has 16 amino acids.

The chain employs TRBV5-1 and TRBJ2-1, with D uncertain. Trimming left V 0 bases short and J 5 bases short, with 6 bases between. CDR3 size: 13 residues. Looked up from germline, CDR1 is SGHRS and CDR2 is YFSETQ. Here the CDR3 reads CASSLDYNNEQFF. DNA for the CDR3: TGCGCCAGCAGCTTGGACTATAACAATGAGCAGTTCTTC.

The chain couples TRBV5-1 to TRBJ2-3; TRBD2 aligns across 10 bases. The V and J ends lost 4 bases and 1 base, in that order; junction bases with no gene match: 0. Germline CDR1 is SGHRS and CDR2 is YFSETQ. This CDR3 has 14 residues. CDR3 amino acids: CASSLAGGTDTQYF. As DNA, the CDR3 is TGCGCCAGCAGCCTAGCGGGGGGCACAGATACGCAGTATTTT.

The genes are TRBV15 and TRBJ2-7; 9 positions agree with TRBD1. Trimming removed 5 bases from V and 5 bases from J; junction bases left unmatched: 10. This CDR3 spans 15 amino acids. Germline loops: CDR1 LNHNV, CDR2 YYDKDF (reference sequence). The CDR3 DNA reads TGTGCCACCAGCCGCGGGACAGGGACTATCAACGAGCAGTACTTC. Its protein product is CATSRGTGTINEQYF.

The chain is built from TRBV30 and TRBJ1-1; D perhaps matches TRBD1 (5 bases). Trimming cost V 0 bases and J 8 bases, with 7 bases left between them. Germline-derived CDR1 and CDR2 are GTSNPN and SVGIG (reference sequence). The CDR3 is 11 amino acids. The CDR3 region has the DNA TGTGCCTGGAGTGTAGGGGCCGAAGCTTTCTTT. Translation: CAWSVGAEAFF.

The chain employs TRBV10-2 and TRBJ1-5, with a weak D call TRBD1 (5 bases). The ends were cut back, 2 bases at V and 4 bases at J, with 9 bases in the middle. The V gene's germline CDR1 is WSHSY and CDR2 SAAADI. The CDR3 is 14 residues long. The chain's CDR3 is CASSELGVNQPQHF. In DNA, the CDR3 is TGCGCCAGCAGTGAGCTAGGGGTTAATCAGCCCCAGCATTTT.

V and J are TRBV2 and TRBJ1-4, with 7 positions matching TRBD1. Germline CDR1 reads SNHLY; CDR2 reads FYNNEI. The CDR3 is 15 residues long. Germline trimming cut 8 bases from V and 3 bases from J; bases unmatched to any gene: 9. This CDR3 is CASWRQGRSNEKLFF. For the CDR3, the DNA is TGTGCCAGCTGGAGACAGGGCCGGTCTAATGAAAAACTGTTTTTT.

This rearrangement joins TRBV2 to TRBJ2-1; TRBD2 might be the D (5 bases). With 5 bases removed from V and 3 bases from J, the gap between germline ends came to 14 bases. CDR1 and CDR2 (germline): SNHLY, FYNNEI. The CDR3 length is 15 residues. The CDR3 DNA sequence: TGTGCCAGCAGTAGGGCCCCCCGGGACTACAATGAGCAGTTCTTC. Translated: CASSRAPRDYNEQFF.

The chain is built from TRBV5-1 and TRBJ1-2; the match to TRBD1 covers 7 bases. Trimming cost V 4 bases and J 0 bases; bases outside gene matches: 12. Per germline, CDR1 SGHRS and CDR2 YFSETQ. The CDR3 contains 17 residues. CDR3 nucleotide sequence: TGCGCCAGCAGCATGTCGGGACAGCTTTTTTCTAACTATGGCTACACCTTC. Translating gives CASSMSGQLFSNYGYTF.

This chain's CDR3 is CASAGTGPTDTQYF. The CDR3 DNA sequence: TGTGCCAGCGCCGGGACAGGGCCCACAGATACGCAGTATTTT. This chain joins TRBV25-1 and TRBJ2-3; 9 nucleotides agree with TRBD1. CDR1 is MGHDK and CDR2 is SYGVNS in the germline V gene. The CDR3 runs to 14 residues. The V gene end was trimmed by 8 bases and the J gene end by 2 bases; junction bases not matched to a gene: 5. Based on the CDR3 plus reference TRBV25-1 and TRBJ2-3, the full variable domain is EADIYQTPRYLVIGTGKKITLECSQTMGHDKMYWYQQDPGMELHLIHYSYGVNSTEKGDLSSESTVSRIRTEHFPLTLESARPSHTSQYLCASAGTGPTDTQYFGPGTRLTVL.

The rearrangement uses TRBV5-5 and TRBJ2-5, with 7 nucleotides matching TRBD2. With V trimmed by 6 bases and J by 5 bases, 25 bases remained unmatched. The germline V gene has CDR1 SGHKS and CDR2 YYEKEE (reference sequence). The CDR3 length is 19 residues. CDR3 loop: CASKFGLGATSPAGETQYF. Written as DNA, the CDR3 is TGTGCCAGCAAGTTCGGGCTCGGGGCGACTAGCCCAGCAGGGGAGACCCAGTACTTC.

The chain links TRBV18 to TRBJ2-4, with D possibly being TRBD1 (6 bases). This CDR3 is built from 18 residues. The germline CDR1 and CDR2 sequences are KGHSH and LQKENI. Trimming took off 2 bases at V and 1 base at J, with 18 bases between the two ends. CDR3 sequence reads: CASSPDQQGPRAKNIQYF. DNA of the CDR3: TGTGCCAGCTCACCAGACCAACAGGGTCCTCGGGCCAAAAACATTCAGTACTTC.

The chain uses TRBV30 and TRBJ1-1; D might be TRBD1 (5 bases). Trimming cost V 2 bases and J 0 bases, with 13 bases left between them. Germline V CDR1 and CDR2: GTSNPN, SVGIG (reference sequence). CDR3 length: 15 residues. CDR3 bases: TGTGCCTGGAGTAAAGGGGCCGCATTGAACACTGAAGCTTTCTTT. It specifies CAWSKGAALNTEAFF.

The gene calls are TRBV6-5 and TRBJ2-2; maybe TRBD2 (5 bases). The germline V gene encodes CDR1 MNHEY and CDR2 SVGAGI. V was cut by 6 bases and J by 3 bases, with 11 bases left in between. The CDR3 contains 14 residues. This chain's CDR3 is CASRRALYTGELFF. The DNA of the CDR3 is TGTGCCAGCAGGAGGGCCTTATACACCGGGGAGCTGTTTTTT.

V gene TRBV27 combines with J gene TRBJ1-4, with D perhaps matching TRBD1 (6 bases). The CDR3 totals 13 residues. V dropped 5 bases and J dropped 5 bases, with 9 bases sitting between them. CDR1 is MNHEY and CDR2 is SMNVEV in the germline V gene (reference sequence). CDR3 protein: CASSTTGNEKLFF. In nucleotides, the CDR3 is TGTGCCAGCAGTACGACAGGCAATGAAAAACTGTTTTTT.

J is TRBJ1-1 and V is TRBV6-5; D uncertain. V dropped 10 bases and J dropped 1 base, with 13 bases sitting between them. The CDR3 consists of 13 residues. Germline V lookup: CDR1 MNHEY, CDR2 SVGAGI. The DNA of the CDR3 is TGTGCCATCCGGAGGCAGGAGAACACTGAAGCTTTCTTT. Amino acid sequence: CAIRRQENTEAFF.

The chain has TRBV5-6 and TRBJ2-2; D is unclear. The CDR3 length is 15 residues. V was pared by 1 base and J by 6 bases, with 13 bases between. The V gene's germline CDR1 is SGHDT and CDR2 YYEEEE. The CDR3 spells CASSLIARLPGELFF. The CDR3 DNA sequence: TGTGCCAGCAGCTTGATAGCCCGTTTACCCGGGGAGCTGTTTTTT.

The V gene is TRBV10-3, the J gene TRBJ1-6, with D possibly matching TRBD1 (6 bases). The V gene's germline CDR1 is ENHRY and CDR2 SYGVKD. CDR3 length equals 14 residues. V lost 5 bases and J 6 bases, leaving 11 bases between the germline ends. The CDR3 DNA is TGTGCCATCAGTCGACAGGAGAGTAATTCACCCCTCCACTTT. This codes for CAISRQESNSPLHF.